A single sample gave rise to the 6 T cell receptor beta chains below, sequenced in a study of T cells in Graves' hyperthyroidism and ophthalmopathy. RNA transcripts provided the source from which TCR beta CDR3 regions were amplified. The primer set for the first-round RT-PCR of the TCR CDR3 was HTBI. TCRdb redid the calling of the multiplex PCR reads with MiXCR, one entry per CDR3 protein. The sample carries fewer than 300,000 distinct CDR3 sequences, approximately 16% recorded once. Sequenced material: blood. The source is a woman aged 45-59 years with Graves' hyperthyroidism that later progressed to Graves' ophthalmopathy.

Many counts were recorded for this clonotype. This sequence joins TRBV3-1 and TRBJ2-1; TRBD1 aligns across 10 bases. This CDR3 contains 16 residues. Germline V lookup: CDR1 LGHDT, CDR2 YNNKEL (reference sequence). The V gene end was trimmed by 4 bases and the J gene end by 3 bases; junction bases not matched to a gene: 6. The CDR3 sequence: CASSLMRDRGYNEQFF. The DNA for the CDR3 is TGTGCCAGCAGCCTGATGAGGGACAGGGGCTACAATGAGCAGTTCTTC.

The rearrangement joins TRBV9 to TRBJ2-7, with a tentative D call TRBD1 (5 bases). Deletions cut 0 bases from V and 0 bases from J, with 10 bases between. Looked up from germline, CDR1 is SGDLS and CDR2 is YYNGEE. The CDR3 length is 15 residues. Here the CDR3 DNA reads TGTGCCAGCAGCGTAGGTCAGGGAACCTCCTACGAGCAGTACTTC. This gives the protein CASSVGQGTSYEQYF. The whole variable domain, remainder taken from reference TRBV9 and TRBJ2-7, is DSGVTQTPKHLITATGQRVTLRCSPRSGDLSVYWYQQSLDQGLQFLIQYYNGEERAKGNILERFSAQQFPDLHSELNLSSLELGDSALYFCASSVGQGTSYEQYFGPGTRLTVT.

This clonotype was counted a few times. The chain recombines TRBV5-1 with TRBJ2-6; weak D call: TRBD1 (7 bases). V lost 5 bases to trimming and J lost 0 bases, with 18 bases between them. The CDR3 contains 18 residues. Germline V gene data show CDR1 as SGHRS and CDR2 as YFSETQ. The CDR3 DNA sequence: TGCGCCAGCAGTTCTTTATCAGGGGGGCCCTCTGGGGCCAACGTCCTGACTTTC. This gives the protein CASSSLSGGPSGANVLTF.

Many counts were recorded for this clonotype. This chain links TRBV24-1 with TRBJ2-1; TRBD2 matches 15 bases. The CDR3 contains 20 residues. The germline V gene encodes CDR1 KGHDR and CDR2 SFDVKD. V shed 7 bases, J shed 4 bases, and the junction held 16 bases outside the gene matches. The CDR3 coding sequence is TGTGCCACCAGCGATCCCCCGGGACTAGCGGGAGGACCTTCATACAATGAGCAGTTCTTC. It is translated as CATSDPPGLAGGPSYNEQFF.

This clonotype came up many times. The rearrangement uses TRBV5-1 and TRBJ1-1, with D perhaps TRBD1 (5 bases). Germline values: CDR1 SGHRS, CDR2 YFSETQ. The CDR3 is 14 amino acids. The germline V and J ends were trimmed by 0 bases and 4 bases, with 10 bases remaining between them. The CDR3 coding sequence is TGCGCCAGCAGCTTGGAGGACATGGGCACTGAAGCTTTCTTT. This translates into CASSLEDMGTEAFF.

In this sample, this clonotype turned up many times. This chain links TRBV28 with TRBJ1-5; D gene unclear. Germline V lookup: CDR1 MDHEN, CDR2 SYDVKM. V lost 6 bases, J lost 2 bases, and 14 bases lay in between. The CDR3 spans 15 residues. CDR3 in DNA: TGTGCCAGCAGAGCCGGAGGACGGGGCAATCAGCCCCAGCATTTT. Amino acids: CASRAGGRGNQPQHF.